This T cell receptor (beta chain) was recorded in a study of blood T cell repertoires in COVID-19. Across the study: Samples of COVID-19 (acute and convalescent) were obtained from the United States, Italy and Spain. Sources were T cells, B-cell-depleted T cells, or PBMCs; the material itself was cDNA or gDNA.

This clone occurred a few times. The V gene end was trimmed by 3 bases and the J gene end by 5 bases; junction bases not matched to a gene: 4. Germline V gene data show CDR1 as SGHTA and CDR2 as FQGNSA. This CDR3 is 15 amino acids long. Study processing details: The assay estimated nucleated cells by amplifying reference gene primers. Data came from immunoSEQ multiplex PCR; TCRdb stores just in-frame clones and leaves some out. The V and J calls and clone size come from that table; D and trimming were worked out from the DNA. The table includes about 260,000 clones, around 90% detected once. Sequencing used peripheral blood. The TCR comes from a human donor in a cohort sampled during active COVID-19. The chain uses TRBV7-2 and TRBJ2-1, with 10 nucleotides matching TRBD2. CDR3 coding DNA: TGTGCCAGCAGCTTGTGGACTAGCGGAAACAATGAGCAGTTCTTC. Translation gives CASSLWTSGNNEQFF.